This TCR beta chain was sequenced during a study of cytomegalovirus exposure and HLA in healthy donors. Trimming removed 6 bases at V and 11 bases at J, with 13 bases between. The CDR3 is made up of 11 amino acids. In germline, CDR1 is SNHLY, CDR2 FYNNEI. Primers: 60 Vbeta forward and 13 Jbeta reverse. TCRdb's table, derived via immunoSEQ multiplex PCR, lists solely in-frame clones and lacks some. The sample consists of under 200,000 clones, approximately 70% of them appearing once. The sequence was collected from a woman aged 25 to 39 in good health and CMV-seronegative. The chain employs TRBV2 and TRBJ2-5; D is perhaps TRBD2 (5 bases). Sequencing was performed on PBMCs. CDR3 sequence (DNA): TGTGCCAGCAGGTATATGTGGGAGCAGTACTTC. This gives the protein CASRYMWEQYF.